The 16 T cell receptor beta chains in this list originate from one sample, sequenced in a study of beta chain features in type 1 diabetes. These receptors have no identified antigens. Findings and limits, study-wide: Shortening of TCRB CDR3s, moderate but significant, appeared in all four CD4+ subsets of Type 1 diabetes patients.

Expressed TCRB transcripts were sequenced, since all the RNA that had been isolated was reverse transcribed. Assay: immunoSEQ multiplex PCR; the TCRdb copy retains only in-frame clones and omits some. In the table there are about 160,000 clones, 6.5% to 8.5% of which are singletons. The specimen sequenced was central memory CD4+ T cells from blood. The source of these receptors is a woman younger than 30 with type 1 diabetes.

V is TRBV6-5 and J is TRBJ2-7; 9 bases map to TRBD1. Looked up from germline, CDR1 is MNHEY and CDR2 is SVGAGI. Trimming at V came to 5 bases and at J to 4 bases, leaving 6 bases not matched to a gene. This CDR3 spans 14 amino acids. DNA for the CDR3: TGTGCCAGCAGTAACACAGGGGGCGGGTACGAGCAGTACTTC. This translates into CASSNTGGGYEQYF.

The chain recombines TRBV13 with TRBJ1-2; 7 bases are a match to TRBD1. V trimming: 5 bases; J trimming: 1 base; junction bases outside the gene matches: 4. The CDR3 extends over 14 amino acids. CDR1 and CDR2 from the germline V gene are PRHDT and FYEKMQ (reference sequence). The CDR3 nucleotides are TGTGCCAGCAGCCGGGACAGCTTTAACTATGGCTACACCTTC. Translating gives CASSRDSFNYGYTF.

In this sample, this clone turned up a few times. The V and J genes are TRBV5-1 and TRBJ1-2; TRBD1 might be the D (6 bases). Germline V CDR1 and CDR2: SGHRS, YFSETQ. This CDR3 is built from 13 residues. V lost 3 bases, J lost 4 bases, and 10 bases lay in between. The CDR3 loop is CASSYGQSYGYTF. In DNA form, the CDR3 reads TGCGCCAGCAGCTACGGACAGAGCTATGGCTACACCTTC.

The sample holds a few counts of this clone. This chain uses TRBV6-5 with TRBJ1-5; D is possibly TRBD1 (6 bases). V lost 6 bases and J 9 bases, leaving 15 bases between the germline ends. Germline V gives CDR1 MNHEY, CDR2 SVGAGI. The CDR3 is 13 amino acids. CDR3: CASSEERGMPQHF. As DNA, the CDR3 is TGTGCCAGCAGCGAGGAGAGGGGGATGCCCCAGCATTTT.

The chain combines TRBV11-1 with TRBJ1-1; no firm D call. The ends were cut back, 7 bases at V and 11 bases at J, with 17 bases in the middle. The CDR3 consists of 12 residues. Germline loops: CDR1 SGHAT, CDR2 FQDESV (reference sequence). The CDR3 DNA is TGTGCCAGCACCCAACCCGTCGGGGAGGCTTTCTTT. Its translation: CASTQPVGEAFF.

This clone occurred many times. The chain recombines TRBV29-1 with TRBJ2-3, with 8 bases identical to TRBD2. J gave up 8 bases and V 6 bases, and 13 bases lay outside the gene matches. Germline CDR1 reads SQVTM; CDR2 reads ANQGSEA. This CDR3 has 14 amino acids. CDR3 sequence (DNA): TGCAGCGTGTCCGGGACTAGTTTTTTGGGTACGCAGTATTTT. Amino acid sequence: CSVSGTSFLGTQYF.

The V call is TRBV2, the J call TRBJ1-5, with unresolved D. Per germline, CDR1 SNHLY and CDR2 FYNNEI. The CDR3 runs 14 residues. Trimming removed 6 bases at V and 6 bases at J, with 15 bases between. The CDR3: CASSTEGFGQPQHF. CDR3 bases: TGTGCCAGCAGCACGGAGGGTTTCGGTCAGCCCCAGCATTTT.

This clone was seen more than once but under ten times. The V gene is TRBV7-9, the J gene TRBJ2-1; no clear D. V was trimmed by 5 bases and J by 9 bases, leaving 11 bases between them. The CDR3 loop spans 12 amino acids. Germline loops: CDR1 SEHNR, CDR2 FQNEAQ (reference sequence). The CDR3, as DNA: TGTGCCAGCAGCCCCTCCCCGGGTGAGCAGTTCTTC. Its protein product is CASSPSPGEQFF.

Remarks on this clone: At one end, the junction sequence differs from germline, possibly due to a read error. The chain links TRBV7-3 to TRBJ2-5; 8 nucleotides match TRBD2. The germline gives CDR1 SGHTA, CDR2 FQGTGA. The CDR3 length is 14 residues. CDR3 sequence (DNA): TGTGCCACCAGCGCGAGCGGGAGCGGAGAGACCCAGTACTTC. It translates to CATSASGSGETQYF. The whole variable domain, remainder taken from reference TRBV7-3 and TRBJ2-5, is GAGVSQTPSNKVTEKGKYVELRCDPISGHTALYWYRQSLGQGPEFLIYFQGTGAADDSGLPNDRFFAVRPEGSVSTLKIQRTERGDSAVYLCATSASGSGETQYFGPGTRLLVL.

There are a few counts of this clone. The chain employs TRBV7-3 and TRBJ2-7, with TRBD2 matching over 10 bases. Germline V gene lookup returns CDR1 SGHTA and CDR2 FQGTGA. The CDR3 covers 14 residues. V lost 6 bases, J lost 0 bases, and 2 bases stayed unmatched. CDR3 DNA sequence: TGTGCCAGCAGTTCTAGCGGGAGCTCCTACGAGCAGTACTTC. This gives the protein CASSSSGSSYEQYF.

This chain uses TRBV7-9 with TRBJ2-5; D remains unclear. CDR3 length: 17 amino acids. Per the germline V gene, CDR1 is SEHNR and CDR2 is FQNEAQ (reference sequence). V was cut by 4 bases and J by 4 bases, with 22 bases left in between. CDR3 DNA sequence: TGTGCCAGCAGCTCAATACCGGCTAGAGATTACCGAGAGACCCAGTACTTC. Translating it yields CASSSIPARDYRETQYF.

V and J are TRBV7-9 and TRBJ1-2; D may be TRBD1 (5 bases). Germline values: CDR1 SEHNR, CDR2 FQNEAQ (reference sequence). Trimming stripped 4 bases from V and 3 bases from J, with 18 bases between. This CDR3 spans 16 amino acids. In nucleotides, the CDR3 is TGTGCCAGCAGCTCCCGAGGACTAGGGGACTACTATGGCTACACCTTC. Residues: CASSSRGLGDYYGYTF.

J is TRBJ2-1 and V is TRBV6-6; 7 bases are a match to TRBD2. Trimming cost V 4 bases and J 5 bases; bases outside gene matches: 5. This CDR3 is 14 amino acids long. CDR1 MNHNY and CDR2 SVGAGI come from the germline V gene (reference sequence). The CDR3 reads CASSSPLADNEQFF. In DNA form, the CDR3 reads TGTGCCAGCAGTTCCCCCCTAGCGGACAATGAGCAGTTCTTC.

There are a few counts of this clone. Distinct nucleotide sequences in the sample also encode this CDR3. The chain uses TRBV11-2 and TRBJ2-3; D gene uncertain. V lost 7 bases and J lost 0, with 5 bases in between. Per germline, CDR1 SGHAT and CDR2 FQNNGV. This CDR3 comprises 12 residues. CDR3: CASTPSTDTQYF. For the CDR3, the DNA is TGTGCCAGCACCCCTAGCACAGATACGCAGTATTTT.

J is TRBJ1-1 and V is TRBV7-3, with 8 bases matching TRBD1. Losses at the gene ends were 5 bases for V and 3 bases for J; bases not matched to a gene: 5. The CDR3 has 14 residues. From germline, CDR1 is SGHTA and CDR2 FQGTGA. CDR3 nucleotides: TGTGCCAGCAGCCCACAGGGGGGCGACACTGAAGCTTTCTTT. Protein sequence: CASSPQGGDTEAFF.

The rearrangement joins TRBV19 to TRBJ2-3, with 12 bases that match TRBD2. The CDR3 runs to 17 residues. Germline V CDR1 and CDR2: LNHDA, SQIVND (reference sequence). V shed 4 bases and J 0 bases; nucleotides not matched to a gene: 5. CDR3 nucleotide sequence: TGTGCCAGTAGTAGAACTAGCGGGGGGACGAGCACAGATACGCAGTATTTT. Its translation is CASSRTSGGTSTDTQYF. Looking up the rest from reference TRBV19 and TRBJ2-3 gives the full variable domain: DGGITQSPKYLFRKEGQNVTLSCEQNLNHDAMYWYRQDPGQGLRLIYYSQIVNDFQKGDIAEGYSVSREKKESFPLTVTSAQKNPTAFYLCASSRTSGGTSTDTQYFGPGTRLTVL.